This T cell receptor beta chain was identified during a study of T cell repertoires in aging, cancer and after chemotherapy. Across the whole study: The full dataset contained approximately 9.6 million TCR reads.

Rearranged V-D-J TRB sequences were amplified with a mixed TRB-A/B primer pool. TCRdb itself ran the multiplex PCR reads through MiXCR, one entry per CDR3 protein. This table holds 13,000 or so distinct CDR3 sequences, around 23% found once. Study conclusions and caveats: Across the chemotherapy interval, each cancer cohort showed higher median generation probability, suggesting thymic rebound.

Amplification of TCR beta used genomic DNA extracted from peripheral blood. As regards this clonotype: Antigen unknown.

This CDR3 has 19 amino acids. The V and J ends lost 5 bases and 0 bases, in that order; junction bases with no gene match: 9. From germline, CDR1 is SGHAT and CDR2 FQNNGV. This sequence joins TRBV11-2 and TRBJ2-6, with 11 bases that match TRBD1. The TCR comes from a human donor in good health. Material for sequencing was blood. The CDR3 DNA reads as TGTGCCAGCAGCAGCATACCGGGACAGGGGGGCTCTGGGGCCAACGTCCTGACTTTC. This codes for CASSSIPGQGGSGANVLTF.